This TCR beta chain was obtained from a study of shared clonotypes between healthy human individuals. This CDR3 has 12 amino acids. CDR1 is SNHLY, CDR2 FYNNEI, per germline. Trimming cost V 5 bases and J 16 bases; bases outside gene matches: 6. This clone was seen a single time. Its antigen is not known. Study-wide points: Relative to their counterparts shared across all four donors, non-shared clonotypes exhibited diminished generation probabilities.

The authors split each subset's genomic DNA evenly across several immunoSEQ plates. Using immunoSEQ multiplex PCR, the repertoire was profiled, and TCRdb retains in-frame clones only, with some absent. There are around 990,000 clones in the sample; 77% occur only once, and 0.89% lies in the top ten. The specimen sequenced was memory CD4+ T cells from PBMCs. Subset meaning: CD45RA-negative fraction. The sequence derives from a young man in good health. Some clones in this sample may be carry-over from other donors' samples. The rearrangement links TRBV2 to TRBJ2-4; the match to TRBD2 covers 12 bases. The CDR3 reads CASSTSGRTGYF. For the CDR3, the DNA is TGTGCCAGCAGTACTAGCGGGAGGACTGGATACTTC. The variable domain in full, with the rest retrieved from reference TRBV2 and TRBJ2-4, is EPEVTQTPSHQVTQMGQEVILRCVPISNHLYFYWYRQILGQKVEFLVSFYNNEISEKSEIFDDQFSVERPDGSNFTLKIRSTKLEDSAMYFCASSTSGRTGYFGAGTRLSVL.